This paragraph covers one T cell receptor beta chain sequence. What it binds is unknown. Clones were read by immunoSEQ multiplex PCR, and TCRdb kept only the in-frame ones, dropping some. Of 30,000 to 35,000 clones listed, 80% to 85% were seen once; the top ten hold roughly 23%. Blood draws occurred at baseline, cycle 4 day 1, and cycle 7 day 1. The source of the sample is a study of OX40 agonist ivuxolimab in advanced cancers. The overall study: A partial response was reached by three patients: one with hepatocellular carcinoma and two with cutaneous melanoma.

Study-wide findings and caveats: Patients with a partial response at 0.1-3.0 mg/kg had among the lowest clonal expansion. Clonal expansion from baseline to week 6 occurred in both CD4+ and CD8+ T cells.

The CDR3 extends over 18 amino acids. Germline CDR1 reads SGDLS; CDR2 reads YYNGEE. With 0 bases clipped from V and 6 bases from J, the junction kept 13 bases outside the gene matches. The sequence derives from an adult with an advanced solid tumor such as melanoma, head and neck, liver or kidney cancer. The chain uses TRBV9 and TRBJ2-1; 9 bases fit TRBD2. The specimen was CD4+ or CD8+ T cells sorted from blood, collected in a trial of the OX40 agonist ivuxolimab. CDR3 in DNA: TGTGCCAGCAGCGTAGAAAGAGTGTGGCGGGGGGGCCTCAATGAGCAGTTCTTC. Translation gives CASSVERVWRGGLNEQFF.